The sequence of this T cell receptor (beta chain) was determined in a study of radiation and T cells in renal cell carcinoma. Study summary: Nephrectomy followed 15 Gy stereotactic body radiation by 4 weeks. Study-wide findings and caveats: From baseline, blood top tumor clonotypes peaked at 2 weeks post-radiation. No pretreatment tumor biopsies were available for baseline clonotypes.

From germline, CDR1 is LGHNA and CDR2 YSLEER. This CDR3 is 17 amino acids long. Germline trimming cut 4 bases from V and 0 bases from J; bases unmatched to any gene: 10. Points on this clone: Its antigen is unknown.

Assay used: immunoSEQ multiplex PCR; TCRdb lists only in-frame clones, some missing. The sample comprises about 49,000 clones, approximately 83% of which are singletons, and 25% to 35% rests with the top ten. Noted time point: baseline pretreatment blood. The treatment is: 15 Gy SBRT to primary tumor, nephrectomy 4 weeks later. After SBRT, blood was collected at 2 and 4 weeks, plus baseline. The TCR originated in a woman between 65 and 79 years old with renal cell carcinoma. This chain uses TRBV4-3 with TRBJ2-3; 7 positions agree with TRBD2. This specimen consisted of blood, obtained from a patient whose treatment included radiotherapy and nephrectomy. Here the CDR3 reads CASSRLAASTSTDTQYF. The CDR3 DNA reads TGCGCCAGCAGCCGCCTAGCGGCCTCAACTAGCACAGATACGCAGTATTTT.